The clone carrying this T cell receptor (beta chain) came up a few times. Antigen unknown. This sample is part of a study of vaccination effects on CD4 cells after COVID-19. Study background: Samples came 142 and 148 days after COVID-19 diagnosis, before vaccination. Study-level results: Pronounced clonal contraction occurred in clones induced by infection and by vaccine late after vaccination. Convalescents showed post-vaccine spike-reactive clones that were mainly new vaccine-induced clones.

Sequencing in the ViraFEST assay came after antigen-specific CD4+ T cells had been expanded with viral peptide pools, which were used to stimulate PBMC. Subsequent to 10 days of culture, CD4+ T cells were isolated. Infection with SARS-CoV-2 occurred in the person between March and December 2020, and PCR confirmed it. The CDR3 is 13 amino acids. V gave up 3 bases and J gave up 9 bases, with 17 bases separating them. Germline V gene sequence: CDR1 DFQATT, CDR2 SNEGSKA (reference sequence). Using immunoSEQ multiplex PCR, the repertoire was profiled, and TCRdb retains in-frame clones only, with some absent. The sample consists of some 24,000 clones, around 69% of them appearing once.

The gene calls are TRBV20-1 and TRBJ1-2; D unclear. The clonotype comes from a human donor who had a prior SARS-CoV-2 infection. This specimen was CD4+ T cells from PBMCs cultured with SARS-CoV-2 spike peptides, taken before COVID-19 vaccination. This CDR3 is CSASKVQPLRYTF. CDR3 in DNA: TGCAGTGCTAGTAAGGTTCAGCCGTTGCGCTACACCTTC.